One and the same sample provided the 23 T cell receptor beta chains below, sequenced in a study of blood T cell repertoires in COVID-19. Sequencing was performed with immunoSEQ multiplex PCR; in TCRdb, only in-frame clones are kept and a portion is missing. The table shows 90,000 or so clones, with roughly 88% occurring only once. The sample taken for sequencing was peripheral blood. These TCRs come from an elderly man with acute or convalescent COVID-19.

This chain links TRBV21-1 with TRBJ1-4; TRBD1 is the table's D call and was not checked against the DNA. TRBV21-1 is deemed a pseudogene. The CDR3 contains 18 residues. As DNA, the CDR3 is TGTGCCAGCAGCAAAGTAAGAACAGGGGGGGAACGGAATGAAAAACTGTTTTTT. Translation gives CASSKVRTGGERNEKLFF.

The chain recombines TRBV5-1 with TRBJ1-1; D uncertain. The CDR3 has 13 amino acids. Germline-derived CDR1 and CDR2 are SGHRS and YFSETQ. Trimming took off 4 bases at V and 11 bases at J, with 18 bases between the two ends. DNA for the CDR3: TGCGCCAGCAGCCTGGTGGCTCCAAAGGAGGCTTTCTTT. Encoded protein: CASSLVAPKEAFF.

The DNA for the CDR3 is TGCGCCAGCAGCGGGTCTTACAATGAGCAGTTCTTC. It yields the protein CASSGSYNEQFF. V is TRBV10-1 and J is TRBJ2-1, with D unclear. The ends were cut back, 6 bases at V and 4 bases at J, with 7 bases in the middle. CDR3 size: 12 residues. The V gene's germline CDR1 is WNHNN and CDR2 SYGVQD (reference sequence).

The CDR3 nucleotides are TGTGCCTCCCAGGGGTGCCGGGACAGGGGGTTTAACACTGAAGCTTTCTTT. This codes for CASQGCRDRGFNTEAFF. This rearrangement joins TRBV30 to TRBJ1-1; 11 bases map to TRBD1. Germline V gives CDR1 GTSNPN, CDR2 SVGIG (reference sequence). This CDR3 is built from 17 residues. V trimming: 7 bases; J trimming: 2 bases; junction bases outside the gene matches: 15.

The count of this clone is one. CDR3 coding DNA: TGCGCCAGCAGCTTCTTGGGGGGGGGCCCGAGGGAGACCCAGTACTTC. This encodes CASSFLGGGPRETQYF. The chain couples TRBV5-1 to TRBJ2-5; D might be TRBD2 (7 bases). CDR3 size: 16 residues. Germline V gene sequence: CDR1 SGHRS, CDR2 YFSETQ. V lost 2 bases to trimming and J lost 5 bases, with 19 bases between them.

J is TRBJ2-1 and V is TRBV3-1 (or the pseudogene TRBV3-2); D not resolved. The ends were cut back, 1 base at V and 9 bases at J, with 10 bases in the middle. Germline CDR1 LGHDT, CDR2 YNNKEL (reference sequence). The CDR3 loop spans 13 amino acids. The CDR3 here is CASSQAPVVEQFF. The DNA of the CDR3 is TGTGCCAGCAGCCAAGCCCCGGTAGTTGAGCAGTTCTTC.

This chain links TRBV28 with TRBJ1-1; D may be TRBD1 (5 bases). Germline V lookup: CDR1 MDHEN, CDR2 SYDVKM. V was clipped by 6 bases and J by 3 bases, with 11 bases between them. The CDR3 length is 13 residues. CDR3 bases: TGTGCCAGCAGGGAGCGGGGCGACACTGAAGCTTTCTTT. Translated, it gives CASRERGDTEAFF.

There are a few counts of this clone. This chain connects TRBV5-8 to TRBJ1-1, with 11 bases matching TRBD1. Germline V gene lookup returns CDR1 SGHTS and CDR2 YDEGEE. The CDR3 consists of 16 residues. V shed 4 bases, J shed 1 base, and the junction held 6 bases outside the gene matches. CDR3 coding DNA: TGTGCCAGCAGCCCTCGGACAGGGGGCCCGAACACTGAAGCTTTCTTT. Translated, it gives CASSPRTGGPNTEAFF.

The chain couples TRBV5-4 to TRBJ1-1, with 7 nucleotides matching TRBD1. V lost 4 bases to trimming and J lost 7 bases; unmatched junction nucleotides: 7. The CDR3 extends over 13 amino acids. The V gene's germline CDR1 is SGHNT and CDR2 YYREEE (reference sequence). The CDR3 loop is CASSVKGALEAFF. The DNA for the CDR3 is TGTGCCAGCAGCGTGAAGGGGGCACTTGAAGCTTTCTTT.

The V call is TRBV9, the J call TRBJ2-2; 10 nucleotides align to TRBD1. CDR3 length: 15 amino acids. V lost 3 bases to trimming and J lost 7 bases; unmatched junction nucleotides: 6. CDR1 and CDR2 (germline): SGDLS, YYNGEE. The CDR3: CASSADRGHGGELFF. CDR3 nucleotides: TGTGCCAGCAGCGCCGACAGGGGGCATGGCGGGGAGCTGTTTTTT.

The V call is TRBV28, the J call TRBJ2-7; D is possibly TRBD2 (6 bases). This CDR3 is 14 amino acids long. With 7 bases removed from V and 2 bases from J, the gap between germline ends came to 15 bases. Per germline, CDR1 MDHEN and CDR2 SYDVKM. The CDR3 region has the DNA TGTGCCAGCATTTCTTCTAGCGAAACCTACGAGCAGTACTTC. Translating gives CASISSSETYEQYF. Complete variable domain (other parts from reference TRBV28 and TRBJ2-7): DVKVTQSSRYLVKRTGEKVFLECVQDMDHENMFWYRQDPGLGLRLIYFSYDVKMKEKGDIPEGYSVSREKKERFSLILESASTNQTSMYLCASISSSETYEQYFGPGTRLTVT.

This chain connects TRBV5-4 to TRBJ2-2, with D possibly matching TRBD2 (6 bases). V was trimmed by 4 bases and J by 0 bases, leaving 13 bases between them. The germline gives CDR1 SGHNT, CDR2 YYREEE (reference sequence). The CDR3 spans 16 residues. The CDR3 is CASSKPGLPNTGELFF. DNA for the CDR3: TGTGCCAGCAGCAAGCCGGGACTTCCGAACACCGGGGAGCTGTTTTTT. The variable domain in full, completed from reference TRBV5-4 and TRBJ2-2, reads ETGVTQSPTHLIKTRGQQVTLRCSSQSGHNTVSWYQQALGQGPQFIFQYYREEENGRGNFPPRFSGLQFPNYSSELNVNALELDDSALYLCASSKPGLPNTGELFFGEGSRLTVL.

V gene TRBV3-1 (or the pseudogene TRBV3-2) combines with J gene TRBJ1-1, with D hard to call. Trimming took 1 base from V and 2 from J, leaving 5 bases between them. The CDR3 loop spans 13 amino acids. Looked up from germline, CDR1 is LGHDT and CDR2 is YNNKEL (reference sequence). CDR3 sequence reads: CASSQVKNTEAFF. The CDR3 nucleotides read TGTGCCAGCAGCCAAGTCAAAAACACTGAAGCTTTCTTT.

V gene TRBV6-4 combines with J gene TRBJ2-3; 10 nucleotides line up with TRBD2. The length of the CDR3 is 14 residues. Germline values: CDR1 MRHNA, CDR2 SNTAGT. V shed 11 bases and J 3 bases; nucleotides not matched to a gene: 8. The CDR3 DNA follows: TGTGCCTATCGCGGAGCGGGAGGGACAGATACGCAGTATTTT. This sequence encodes CAYRGAGGTDTQYF.

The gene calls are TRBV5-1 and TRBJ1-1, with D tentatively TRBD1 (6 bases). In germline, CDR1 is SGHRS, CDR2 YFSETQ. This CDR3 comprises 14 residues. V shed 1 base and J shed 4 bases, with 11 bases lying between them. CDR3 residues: CASSLIQGPTEAFF. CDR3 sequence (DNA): TGCGCCAGCAGCTTGATTCAGGGGCCCACTGAAGCTTTCTTT.

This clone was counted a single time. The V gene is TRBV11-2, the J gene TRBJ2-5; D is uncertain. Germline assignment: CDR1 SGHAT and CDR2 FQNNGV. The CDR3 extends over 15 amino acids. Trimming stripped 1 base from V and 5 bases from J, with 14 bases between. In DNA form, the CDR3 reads TGTGCCAGCAGCTTAGCAGGTCCTCCTTGGGAGACCCAGTACTTC. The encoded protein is CASSLAGPPWETQYF.

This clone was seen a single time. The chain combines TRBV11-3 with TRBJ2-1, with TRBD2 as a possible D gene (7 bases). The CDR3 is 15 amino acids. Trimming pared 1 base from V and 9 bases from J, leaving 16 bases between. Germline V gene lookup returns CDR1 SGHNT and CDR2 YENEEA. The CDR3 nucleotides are TGTGCCAGCAGCTTAGGACTGGCGGGGGCCAGTGAGCAGTTCTTC. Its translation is CASSLGLAGASEQFF. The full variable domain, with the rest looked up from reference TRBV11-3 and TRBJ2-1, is EAGVVQSPRYKIIEKKQPVAFWCNPISGHNTLYWYLQNLGQGPELLIRYENEEAVDDSQLPKDRFSAERLKGVDSTLKIQPAELGDSAVYLCASSLGLAGASEQFFGPGTRLTVL.

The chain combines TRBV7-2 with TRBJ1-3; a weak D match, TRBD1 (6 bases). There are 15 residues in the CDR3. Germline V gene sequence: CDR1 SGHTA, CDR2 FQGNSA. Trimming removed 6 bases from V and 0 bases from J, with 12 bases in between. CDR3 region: CASREGQYSGNTIYF. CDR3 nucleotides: TGTGCCAGCAGGGAAGGACAGTACTCTGGAAACACCATATATTTT.

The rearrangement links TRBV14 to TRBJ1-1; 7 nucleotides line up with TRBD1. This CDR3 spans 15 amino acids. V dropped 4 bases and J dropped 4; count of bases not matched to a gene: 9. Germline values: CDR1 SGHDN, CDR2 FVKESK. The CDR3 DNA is TGTGCCAGCAGCCCGACGGGGACAGTGGGCACTGAAGCTTTCTTT. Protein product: CASSPTGTVGTEAFF.

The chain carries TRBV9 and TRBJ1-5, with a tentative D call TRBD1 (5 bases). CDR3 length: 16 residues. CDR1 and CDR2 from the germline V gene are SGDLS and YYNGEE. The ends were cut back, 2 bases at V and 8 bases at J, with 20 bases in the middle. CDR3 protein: CASSVGPGGGAEPQHF. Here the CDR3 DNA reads TGTGCCAGCAGCGTGGGGCCCGGGGGTGGTGCTGAGCCCCAGCATTTT. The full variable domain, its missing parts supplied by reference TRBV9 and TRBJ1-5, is DSGVTQTPKHLITATGQRVTLRCSPRSGDLSVYWYQQSLDQGLQFLIQYYNGEERAKGNILERFSAQQFPDLHSELNLSSLELGDSALYFCASSVGPGGGAEPQHFGDGTRLSIL.

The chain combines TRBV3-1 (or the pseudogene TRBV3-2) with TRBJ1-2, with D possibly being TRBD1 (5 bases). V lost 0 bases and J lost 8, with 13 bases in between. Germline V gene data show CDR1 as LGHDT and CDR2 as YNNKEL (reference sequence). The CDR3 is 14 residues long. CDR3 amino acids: CASSQEKRGWGYTF. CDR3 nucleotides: TGTGCCAGCAGCCAAGAAAAAAGGGGCTGGGGCTACACCTTC.

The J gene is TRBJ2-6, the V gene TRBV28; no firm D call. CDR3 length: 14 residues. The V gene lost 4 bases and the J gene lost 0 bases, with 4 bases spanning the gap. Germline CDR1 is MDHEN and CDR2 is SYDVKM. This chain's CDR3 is CASSYFSGANVLTF. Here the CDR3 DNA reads TGTGCCAGCAGTTACTTCTCTGGGGCCAACGTCCTGACTTTC.

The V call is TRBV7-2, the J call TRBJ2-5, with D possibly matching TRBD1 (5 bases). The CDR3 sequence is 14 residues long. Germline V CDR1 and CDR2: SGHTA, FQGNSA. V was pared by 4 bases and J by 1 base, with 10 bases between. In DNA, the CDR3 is TGTGCCAGCAGCTCAACGACAGTCCAAGAGACCCAGTACTTC. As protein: CASSSTTVQETQYF. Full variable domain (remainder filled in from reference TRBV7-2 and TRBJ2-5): GAGVSQSPSNKVTEKGKDVELRCDPISGHTALYWYRQSLGQGLEFLIYFQGNSAPDKSGLPSDRFSAERTGGSVSTLTIQRTQQEDSAVYLCASSSTTVQETQYFGPGTRLLVL.